These 25 T cell receptor beta chains were all obtained from the same sample, sequenced in a study of tumor and adjacent non-tumor tissue in lung cancer. A modified ARM-PCR protocol with three rounds of nested PCR amplified TCRbeta. MiXCR, run by TCRdb on the multiplex PCR reads, gives a single entry per CDR3 protein. The sample shows around 210,000 distinct CDR3 sequences, approximately 74% of them seen only once. No cell sorting was done before RNA was extracted from the tissue. Sequenced: lung tumor tissue. The receptors here all came from a man between 60 and 75 years old with non-small cell lung cancer.

Only a few counts were recorded for this clonotype. Just one base apart from a much larger clone, this may be a read error. The chain employs TRBV12-3 or TRBV12-4 and TRBJ2-3, with D perhaps being TRBD1 or TRBD2 (6 bases each). The CDR3 is 14 residues long. The CDR3 nucleotides read TGTGTCAGCAGTTTGGGGGGCCTCCTAGATACGCAGTATTTT. Translated: CVSSLGGLLDTQYF.

The rearrangement joins TRBV4-2 to TRBJ1-6; TRBD1 matches 10 bases. V shed 4 bases and J 0 bases; nucleotides not matched to a gene: 6. This CDR3 has 18 amino acids. CDR1 is LGHNA, CDR2 YNFKEQ, per germline. The CDR3, as DNA: TGTGCCAGCAGCCCCGGGACAGGGGCCAGCTCCTATAATTCACCCCTCCACTTT. This encodes CASSPGTGASSYNSPLHF.

This clonotype was found a few times. CDR3 sequence reads: CASSQGQGLNEQFF. CDR3 DNA: TGTGCCAGCAGCCAAGGGCAGGGCCTTAATGAGCAGTTCTTC. The chain carries TRBV4-2 and TRBJ2-1; tentatively, D is TRBD1 (5 bases). The CDR3 is 14 residues long. Germline CDR1 and CDR2: LGHNA and YNFKEQ. V lost 1 base and J lost 7, with 11 bases in between.

In regard to this clonotype: Germline is not matched at one junction end, which may reflect a read error. This chain uses TRBV6-2 or TRBV6-3 with TRBJ2-3; 8 positions match TRBD2. The CDR3 is made up of 16 amino acids. CDR1 and CDR2 from the germline V gene are MNHEY and SVGEGT. The CDR3 DNA follows: TGTCCCAGCAGTCAAGGACTAGCAGGAGGCACAGATACGCAGTATTTT. It codes for CPSSQGLAGGTDTQYF.

To note about this clonotype: One base away lies a much larger clone, so this may be a sequencing read error. The rearrangement uses TRBV29-1 and TRBJ2-1, with TRBD2 as a possible D gene (6 bases). The CDR3 loop spans 13 amino acids. V was pared by 7 bases and J by 6 bases, with 16 bases between. The V gene's germline CDR1 is SQVTM and CDR2 ANQGSEA. CDR3 sequence reads: CSAAGSVANEQFF. The CDR3 DNA reads TGCAGCGCAGCGGGCTCAGTGGCCAATGAGCAGTTCTTC.

This clonotype was seen a few times. The chain recombines TRBV6-5 with TRBJ2-1; no firm D call. The V end lost 4 bases, the J end lost 8 bases, and 12 bases lay between the germline ends. Germline loops: CDR1 MNHEY, CDR2 SVGAGI. This CDR3 has 13 residues. CDR3 loop: CASSFSLGDEQFF. DNA of the CDR3: TGTGCCAGCAGTTTCTCGTTGGGCGATGAGCAGTTCTTC.

This clonotype has at least ten counts. V is TRBV20-1 and J is TRBJ2-7; D might be TRBD1 or TRBD2, each matching 5 bases. The CDR3 spans 13 residues. Trimming pared 1 base from V and 2 bases from J, leaving 9 bases between. Per the germline V gene, CDR1 is DFQATT and CDR2 is SNEGSKA (reference sequence). The CDR3 coding sequence is TGCAGTGCTAGAGCGGGGCGGGCCTACGAGCAGTACTTC. Translating it yields CSARAGRAYEQYF.

As concerns this clonotype: The CDR3 does not close with the conserved phenylalanine or tryptophan, likely indicating a read error. CDR3 loop: CASSFISGSNNEQFL. DNA of the CDR3: TGTGCCAGCAGCTTCATATCGGGGAGTAACAATGAGCAGTTCTTA. The V call is TRBV5-4, the J call TRBJ2-1, with D perhaps TRBD2 (5 bases). CDR1 is SGHNT and CDR2 is YYREEE in the germline V gene (reference sequence). CDR3 size: 15 residues. The germline V and J ends were trimmed by 2 bases and 5 bases, with 14 bases remaining between them.

This clonotype occurred many times. CDR3 protein: CASSFKGEGTDTQYF. The CDR3 DNA is TGTGCCAGCAGTTTTAAGGGGGAGGGAACAGATACGCAGTATTTT. The rearrangement links TRBV12-3 or TRBV12-4 to TRBJ2-3; D possibly corresponds to TRBD2 (7 bases). The V end lost 3 bases, the J end lost 3 bases, and 13 bases lay between the germline ends. This CDR3 is built from 15 residues.

The chain combines TRBV20-1 with TRBJ1-2; D might be TRBD1 (5 bases). Per the germline V gene, CDR1 is DFQATT and CDR2 is SNEGSKA (reference sequence). With 8 bases removed from V and 5 bases from J, the gap between germline ends came to 18 bases. The CDR3 consists of 13 residues. The CDR3 DNA reads TGCAGTCTAAATCAACAGGCCGGGTATGGCTACACCTTC. Protein sequence: CSLNQQAGYGYTF.

Regarding this clonotype: Sequence at one end of the junction differs from germline and may be a read error. The V and J genes are TRBV6-2 or TRBV6-3 and TRBJ2-1; 7 bases are shared with TRBD2. The germline V gene has CDR1 MNHEY and CDR2 SVGEGT. This CDR3 is 12 amino acids long. The CDR3 sequence is CASNRTGLLYYF. In DNA form, the CDR3 reads TGTGCCAGCAATCGAACGGGACTATTATATTACTTC.

For this clonotype: Since no conserved phenylalanine or tryptophan closes the CDR3, a read error is the likely cause. V usage is TRBV20-1 and J usage is TRBJ2-2, with D maybe TRBD2 (5 bases). The CDR3 consists of 16 residues. Germline V gene lookup returns CDR1 DFQATT and CDR2 SNEGSKA (reference sequence). V was trimmed by 6 bases and J by 4 bases, leaving 21 bases between them. For the CDR3, the DNA is TGCAGTGCCACTAGAGCCGTCGGAACCTCCACCGGGGAGCTGTTTTTA. Protein: CSATRAVGTSTGELFL.

As concerns this clonotype: Sequence at one end of the junction differs from germline and may be a read error. The rearrangement joins TRBV11-2 to TRBJ1-1; D is ambiguous. Per the germline V gene, CDR1 is SGHAT and CDR2 is FQNNGV. CDR3 length equals 12 residues. CDR3 sequence (DNA): TGTGCCAGGAGCTTTGAATTTACTGAAGCTTTCTTT. Protein product: CARSFEFTEAFF.

In the case of this clonotype: A junction boundary mismatches the germline segment, possibly from a read error. V and J are TRBV12-3 or TRBV12-4 and TRBJ2-3; 7 nucleotides match TRBD2. The CDR3 has 15 residues. The CDR3 DNA reads as TGTGCCAGCGGTTTAGTGGGAGCGGGGCGCGATACGCAGTATTTT. Its protein is CASGLVGAGRDTQYF.

This clonotype was detected many times. A junction boundary mismatches the germline segment, possibly from a read error. V is TRBV6-1 and J is TRBJ2-1; the D is unclear. CDR1 MNHNS and CDR2 SASEGT come from the germline V gene. This CDR3 is 13 amino acids long. Here the CDR3 DNA reads TGTGCCAGCAGTTTAGAGAGAGGTTCAGTCTCTCTCTTC. Its protein is CASSLERGSVSLF.

This clonotype has more than one count but fewer than ten. V is TRBV6-2 or TRBV6-3 and J is TRBJ1-5; TRBD1 might be the D (5 bases). Looked up from germline, CDR1 is MNHEY and CDR2 is SVGEGT. V was trimmed by 2 bases and J by 4 bases, leaving 6 bases between them. The length of the CDR3 is 13 residues. The CDR3: CASSYQGNQPQHF. As DNA, the CDR3 is TGTGCCAGCAGTTACCAGGGAAATCAGCCCCAGCATTTT.

This clonotype was seen a handful of times. V usage is TRBV4-2 and J usage is TRBJ1-4; the D gene is possibly TRBD1 (6 bases). The CDR3 length is 16 residues. The germline CDR1 and CDR2 sequences are LGHNA and YNFKEQ. Trimming shortened V by 2 bases and J by 8 bases, and 18 bases separated the two germline ends. The CDR3 DNA reads as TGTGCCAGCAGCCAACGACCGACAGGTCTTGGAGAAAAACTGTTTTTT. Translation gives CASSQRPTGLGEKLFF.

This clonotype was seen many times. V is TRBV6-2 or TRBV6-3 and J is TRBJ2-1, with 10 bases fitting TRBD2. Germline V gene sequence: CDR1 MNHEY, CDR2 SVGEGT. The CDR3 consists of 19 residues. V was pared by 2 bases and J by 6 bases, with 16 bases of the junction left unmatched. DNA for the CDR3: TGTGCCAGCAGTTACCCAAACTATGCTAGCGGGAGTTCTGGCAATGAGCAGTTCTTC. As protein: CASSYPNYASGSSGNEQFF.

Points on this clonotype: The CDR3 does not end in the conserved phenylalanine or tryptophan, so this is likely a read error. The rearrangement joins TRBV11-3 to TRBJ1-5; 8 nucleotides align to TRBD1. This CDR3 spans 16 amino acids. Germline V lookup: CDR1 SGHNT, CDR2 YENEEA. CDR3 sequence: CASSLDRGQGNHPQHS. For the CDR3, the DNA is TGTGCCAGCAGCTTAGACCGCGGACAGGGTAATCATCCCCAGCATTCT.

The DNA for the CDR3 is TGCAGTGATAGTTCCGACACGGGGCTGACTGAAGCTTTCTTT. This translates into CSDSSDTGLTEAFF. The rearrangement uses TRBV20-1 and TRBJ1-1, with D possibly TRBD1 on 5 matching bases. The germline CDR1 and CDR2 sequences are DFQATT and SNEGSKA (reference sequence). V lost 7 bases and J 5 bases, leaving 20 bases between the germline ends. The CDR3 sequence is 14 residues long.

In the case of this clonotype: A single base separates this from a much larger clone, so it may be a read error. CDR3 DNA sequence: TGTGCCAGCTGTTACGGGGGGTCGCGCACCGGGGAGCTGTTTTTT. It yields the protein CASCYGGSRTGELFF. The rearrangement uses TRBV6-5 and TRBJ2-2; 7 positions match TRBD2. Germline lookup yields CDR1 MNHEY and CDR2 SVGAGI. The CDR3 consists of 15 residues.

This clonotype ranks as medium-sized. The CDR3 region has the DNA TGTGCCAGCACCAGGGACAGGCAGACTGAAGCTTTCTTT. Translating it yields CASTRDRQTEAFF. This chain connects TRBV11-1 to TRBJ1-1, with 8 bases aligning to TRBD1. The CDR3 spans 13 residues. CDR1 is SGHAT and CDR2 is FQDESV in the germline V gene (reference sequence). V lost 7 bases to trimming and J lost 5 bases; unmatched junction nucleotides: 6.

Worth noting for this clonotype: Germline is not matched at one junction end, which may reflect a read error. The J gene is TRBJ2-5, the V gene TRBV20-1; D is ambiguous. This CDR3 spans 12 amino acids. Germline CDR1 and CDR2: DFQATT and SNEGSKA (reference sequence). CDR3 residues: CNARPSQETQYF. CDR3 nucleotides: TGCAATGCTAGACCATCCCAAGAGACCCAGTACTTC.

Turning to this clonotype: In this CDR3 the conserved last residue, phenylalanine or tryptophan, is missing, so a read error is likely. Because the CDR3's place on the DNA is in doubt, the DNA is left out and the CDR3 is given as listed by TCRdb. The chain recombines TRBV11-2 with TRBJ1-1. The CDR3 sequence runs 13 residues, both termini included. From germline, CDR1 is SGHAT and CDR2 FQNNGV. The CDR3 reads CASSGWTNTEAFS.

Details on this clonotype: A much bigger clone sits one base away, suggesting this may be a read error. The chain combines TRBV29-1 with TRBJ2-5; 9 bases are a match to TRBD2. CDR3 size: 13 residues. Germline CDR1 and CDR2: SQVTM and ANQGSEA. V shed 0 bases and J 13 bases; nucleotides not matched to a gene: 9. The CDR3 DNA reads TGCAGCGTTGAAGAGAGCGCTAGCGGGGTGAGGTACTTC. Amino acids: CSVEESASGVRYF.